What follows describes a single T cell receptor beta chain. The specificity of this receptor is unknown. There are no base qualities to consult, and no much larger clone falls within one base. Collaborating institutions collected whole blood in K2EDTA tubes following their own protocols. For TCRbeta analysis, collaborators shipped samples in one of three forms: frozen whole blood, isolated PBMCs, or DNA extracted from either of those sample types. These data belong to a study of blood T cell repertoires in COVID-19 (TCRdb year 2020). For context, the study as a whole: The collaborator samples originated in the United States, Italy and Spain and spanned the acute and convalescent phases of COVID-19. Nearly every sample came with metadata listing a de-identified subject ID, COVID-19 status, age in years and sex. The samples were drawn from the first 160 participants of the ongoing ImmuneRACE study and from some 1,300 subjects provided by 6 global collaborators. Where available, HLA class I and class II types were taken from metadata supplied by the sample provider and were not determined by assay-based typing. Subjects who had been exposed to COVID-19, were actively infected with it, or had recovered from it provided the deeply sampled blood TCRbeta repertoires that made up the dataset. The repertoires were made available in a free public database intended to serve as a resource for research on the immune response to SARS-CoV-2. The material from the prospective study consisted of cDNA or gDNA derived from T cells, B-cell-depleted T cells, or PBMCs. The investigation overall reported the following: The amount of clinical and demographic metadata varied by source and participant and was provided uncurated.

V and J are trimmed by 4 bases and 2 bases, and the gene matches miss 11 bases of the junction. CDR1 and CDR2 (SNHLY, FYNNEI) derive from the germline V gene. Reading from cysteine to phenylalanine, the CDR3 counts 18 amino acids. Only the CDR3 portion is preserved as DNA: 54 bases, with reading frame beginning at the first base. TCRbeta CDR3 regions were amplified from genomic DNA by means of the immunoSEQ Assay, a bias-controlled multiplex PCR. In the paper's pipeline: Within the assay, amplification of reference gene primers was used to estimate how many nucleated cells each sample contained. To quantify the absolute abundance of each unique TCRbeta CDR3 rearrangement, sequence reads were collapsed and filtered. For each sample, productive Simpson clonality was calculated as the square root of Simpson's diversity index over productive rearrangements. TCRdb re-hosts the immuneACCESS table, in-frame sequences only. Its copies lack some clones; in the studies checked, an unresolved V gene accounts for under half of them, and the cause for the rest is not known. V, J and clone size reflect that table, while D and trimming were determined from the DNA. In this sample the table shows some 260,000 clones, about 80% of which occur a single time. 2.5% to 4% of the sample is in the top ten clones.

This TCR derives from an elderly woman with acute or convalescent COVID-19. This chain joins TRBV2 to TRBJ2-6, with 7 middle bases fitting TRBD1. Sample: peripheral blood. CDR3 reads: CASSGRGPGGTGANVLTF. The DNA sequence is given as TGTGCCAGCAGTGGAAGGGGGCCAGGGGGAACTGGGGCCAACGTCCTGACTTTC. With the portions outside the CDR3 filled from the reference TRBV2 and TRBJ2-6 genes, the complete variable region becomes EPEVTQTPSHQVTQMGQEVILRCVPISNHLYFYWYRQILGQKVEFLVSFYNNEISEKSEIFDDQFSVERPDGSNFTLKIRSTKLEDSAMYFCASSGRGPGGTGANVLTFGAGSRLTVL.